This T cell receptor beta chain appears in the sequencing data of a study of shared clonotypes between healthy human individuals. Clones were sequenced by immunoSEQ multiplex PCR, and TCRdb holds only the in-frame ones, with some missing. The sample lists hundreds of thousands of clones, roughly 96% occurring once. CD45RO-negative cells were positively selected for CCR7, leaving out terminally differentiated effector memory CD45RA+ cells. CDR3 length: 12 residues. The V end lost 0 bases, the J end lost 6 bases, and 6 bases lay between the germline ends. CDR1 MNHEY and CDR2 SMNVEV come from the germline V gene (reference sequence).

The sample was naive CD8+ T cells sorted from blood. The clonotype originates from a woman in her thirties in good health. This sequence joins TRBV27 and TRBJ2-7; D may be TRBD2 (5 bases). The CDR3 DNA is TGTGCCAGCAGTTTATCGGGAGCCGAGCAGTACTTC. It translates to CASSLSGAEQYF.